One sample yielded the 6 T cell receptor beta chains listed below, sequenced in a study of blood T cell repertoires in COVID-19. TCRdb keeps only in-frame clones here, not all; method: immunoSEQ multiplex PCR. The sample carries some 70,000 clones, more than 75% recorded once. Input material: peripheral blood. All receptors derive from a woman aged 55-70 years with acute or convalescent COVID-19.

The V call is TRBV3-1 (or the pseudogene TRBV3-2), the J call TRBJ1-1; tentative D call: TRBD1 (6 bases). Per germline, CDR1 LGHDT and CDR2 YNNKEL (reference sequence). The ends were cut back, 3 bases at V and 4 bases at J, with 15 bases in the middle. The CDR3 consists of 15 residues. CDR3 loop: CASSHPGAPSTEAFF. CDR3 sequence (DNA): TGTGCCAGCAGCCACCCAGGGGCTCCGAGCACTGAAGCTTTCTTT.

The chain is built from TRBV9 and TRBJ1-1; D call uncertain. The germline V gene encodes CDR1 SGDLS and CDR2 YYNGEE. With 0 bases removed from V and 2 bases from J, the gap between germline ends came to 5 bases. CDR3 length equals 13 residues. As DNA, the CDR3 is TGTGCCAGCAGCGTAGCTATTAACACTGAAGCTTTCTTT. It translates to CASSVAINTEAFF.

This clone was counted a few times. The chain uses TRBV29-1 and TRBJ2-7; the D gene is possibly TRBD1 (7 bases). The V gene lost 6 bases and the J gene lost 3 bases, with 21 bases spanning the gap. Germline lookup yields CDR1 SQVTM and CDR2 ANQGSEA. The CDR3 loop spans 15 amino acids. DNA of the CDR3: TGCAGCGTCACAACCCACCAGGGGGGAAACTACGAGCAGTACTTC. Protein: CSVTTHQGGNYEQYF.

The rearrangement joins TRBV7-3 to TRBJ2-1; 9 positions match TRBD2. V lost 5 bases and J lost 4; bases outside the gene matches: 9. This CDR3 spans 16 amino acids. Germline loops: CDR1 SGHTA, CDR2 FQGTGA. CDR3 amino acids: CASSQSGGGEYNEQFF. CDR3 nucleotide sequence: TGTGCCAGCAGCCAGTCAGGCGGGGGGGAGTACAATGAGCAGTTCTTC.

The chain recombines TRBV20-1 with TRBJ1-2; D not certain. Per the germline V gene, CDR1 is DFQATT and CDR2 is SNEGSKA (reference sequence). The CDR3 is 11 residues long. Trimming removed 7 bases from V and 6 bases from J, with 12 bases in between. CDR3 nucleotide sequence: TGCAGTGTCCCAACCTATGATGGCTACACCTTC. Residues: CSVPTYDGYTF.

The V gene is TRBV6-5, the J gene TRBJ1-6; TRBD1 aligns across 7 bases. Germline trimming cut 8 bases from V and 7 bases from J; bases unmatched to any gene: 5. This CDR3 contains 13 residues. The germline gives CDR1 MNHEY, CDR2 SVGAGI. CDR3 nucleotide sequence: TGTGCCAGCGGGGGACAGAAAAATTCACCCCTCCACTTT. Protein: CASGGQKNSPLHF.